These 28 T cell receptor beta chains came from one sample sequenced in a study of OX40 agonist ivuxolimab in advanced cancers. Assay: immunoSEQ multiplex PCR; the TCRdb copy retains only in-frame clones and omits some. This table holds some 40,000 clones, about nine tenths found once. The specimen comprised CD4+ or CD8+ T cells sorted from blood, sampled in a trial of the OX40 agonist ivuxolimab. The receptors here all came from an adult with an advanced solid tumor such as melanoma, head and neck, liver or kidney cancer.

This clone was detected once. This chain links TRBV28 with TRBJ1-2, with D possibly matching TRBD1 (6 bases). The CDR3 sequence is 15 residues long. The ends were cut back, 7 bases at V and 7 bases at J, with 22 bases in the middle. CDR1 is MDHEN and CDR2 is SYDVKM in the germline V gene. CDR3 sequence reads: CASNMEPDSEGGYTF. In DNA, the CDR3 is TGTGCCAGCAATATGGAGCCGGACAGTGAGGGTGGCTACACCTTC.

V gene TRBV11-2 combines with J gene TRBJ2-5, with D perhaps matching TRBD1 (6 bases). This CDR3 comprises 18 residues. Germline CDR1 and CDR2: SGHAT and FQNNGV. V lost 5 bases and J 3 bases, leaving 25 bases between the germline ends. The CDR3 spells CASSLKGVVGQQEETQYF. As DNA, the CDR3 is TGTGCCAGCAGCCTCAAGGGGGTCGTGGGGCAGCAAGAAGAGACCCAGTACTTC.

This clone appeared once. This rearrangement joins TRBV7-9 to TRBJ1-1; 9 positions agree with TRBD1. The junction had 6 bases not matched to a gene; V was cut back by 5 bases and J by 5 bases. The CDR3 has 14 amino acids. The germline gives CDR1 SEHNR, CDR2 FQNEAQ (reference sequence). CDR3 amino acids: CASSRTGAGTEAFF. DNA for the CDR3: TGTGCCAGCAGCCGGACAGGGGCGGGAACTGAAGCTTTCTTT.

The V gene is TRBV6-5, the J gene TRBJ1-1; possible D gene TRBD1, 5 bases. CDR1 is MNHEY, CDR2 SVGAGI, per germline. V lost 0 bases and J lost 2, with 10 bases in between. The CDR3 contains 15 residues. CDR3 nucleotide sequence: TGTGCCAGCAGTTACTCGAAGACAGTTAACACTGAAGCTTTCTTT. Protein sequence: CASSYSKTVNTEAFF.

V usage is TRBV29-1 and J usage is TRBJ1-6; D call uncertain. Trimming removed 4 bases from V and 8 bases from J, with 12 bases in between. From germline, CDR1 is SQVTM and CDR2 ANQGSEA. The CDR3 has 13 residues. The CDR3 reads CSVGEGEHSPLHF. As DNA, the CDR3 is TGCAGCGTTGGCGAGGGAGAGCATTCACCCCTCCACTTT.

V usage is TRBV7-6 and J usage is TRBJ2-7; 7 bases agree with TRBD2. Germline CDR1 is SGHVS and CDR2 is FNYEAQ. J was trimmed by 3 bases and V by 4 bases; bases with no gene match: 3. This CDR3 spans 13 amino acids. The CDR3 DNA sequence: TGTGCCAGCAGCTCCGAGCGGGGCTACGAGCAGTACTTC. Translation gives CASSSERGYEQYF.

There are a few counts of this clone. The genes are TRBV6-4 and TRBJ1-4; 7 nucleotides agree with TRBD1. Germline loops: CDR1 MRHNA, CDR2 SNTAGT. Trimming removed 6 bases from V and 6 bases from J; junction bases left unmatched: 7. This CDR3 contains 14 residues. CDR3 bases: TGTGCCAGCAGCGGTGGACAGGAAGATGAAAAACTGTTTTTT. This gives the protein CASSGGQEDEKLFF.

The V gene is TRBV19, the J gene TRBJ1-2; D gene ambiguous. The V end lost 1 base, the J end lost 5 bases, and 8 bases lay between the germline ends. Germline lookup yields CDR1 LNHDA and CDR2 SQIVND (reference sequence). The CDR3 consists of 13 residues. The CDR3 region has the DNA TGTGCCAGTAGTATAGCCGCAGCATATGGCTACACCTTC. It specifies CASSIAAAYGYTF.

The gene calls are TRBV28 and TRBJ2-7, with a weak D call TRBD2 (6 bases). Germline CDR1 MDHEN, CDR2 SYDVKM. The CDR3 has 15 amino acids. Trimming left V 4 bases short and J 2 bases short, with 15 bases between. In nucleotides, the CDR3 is TGTGCCAGCAGTTCTAGGGGACTTGCGCCCTACGAGCAGTACTTC. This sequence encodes CASSSRGLAPYEQYF.

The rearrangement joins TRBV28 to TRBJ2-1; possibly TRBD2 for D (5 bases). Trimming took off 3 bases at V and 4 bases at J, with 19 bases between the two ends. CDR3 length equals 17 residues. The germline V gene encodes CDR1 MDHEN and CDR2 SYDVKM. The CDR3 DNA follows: TGTGCCAGCAGTTTCATCTCCCCGAGCGGCTATTACAATGAGCAGTTCTTC. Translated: CASSFISPSGYYNEQFF.

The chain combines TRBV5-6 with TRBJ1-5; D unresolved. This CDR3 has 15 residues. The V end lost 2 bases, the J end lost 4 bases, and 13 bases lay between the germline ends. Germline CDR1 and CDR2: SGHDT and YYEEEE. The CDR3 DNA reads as TGTGCCAGCAGCTTCGGTGCGGTGATAAATCAGCCCCAGCATTTT. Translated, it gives CASSFGAVINQPQHF.

The CDR3 here is CASSPTSGSSYEQYF. In DNA, the CDR3 is TGTGCCAGCAGTCCGACTAGCGGGAGCTCCTACGAGCAGTACTTC. The chain carries TRBV27 and TRBJ2-7; 12 positions match TRBD2. The germline V gene has CDR1 MNHEY and CDR2 SMNVEV (reference sequence). The J segment lost 0 bases and the V segment lost 5 bases, leaving 2 bases of the junction unmatched. The CDR3 is made up of 15 amino acids.

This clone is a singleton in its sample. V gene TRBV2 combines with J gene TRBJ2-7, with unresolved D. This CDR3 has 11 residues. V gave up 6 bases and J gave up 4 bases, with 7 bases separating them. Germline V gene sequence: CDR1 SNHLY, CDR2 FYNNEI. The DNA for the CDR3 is TGTGCCAGCAGGGACCGATACGAGCAGTACTTC. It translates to CASRDRYEQYF.

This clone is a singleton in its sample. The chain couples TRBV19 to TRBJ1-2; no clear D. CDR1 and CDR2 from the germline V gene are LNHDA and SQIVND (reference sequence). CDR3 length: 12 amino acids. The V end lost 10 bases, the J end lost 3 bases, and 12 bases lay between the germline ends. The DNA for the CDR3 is TGTGCCACCCACAGCTTCTACTATGGCTACACCTTC. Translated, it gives CATHSFYYGYTF.

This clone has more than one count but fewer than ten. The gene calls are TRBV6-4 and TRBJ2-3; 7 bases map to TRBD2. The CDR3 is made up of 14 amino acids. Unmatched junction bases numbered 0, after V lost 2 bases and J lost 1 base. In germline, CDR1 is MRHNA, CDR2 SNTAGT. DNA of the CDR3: TGTGCCAGCAGTGACGGGGGGGGCACAGATACGCAGTATTTT. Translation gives CASSDGGGTDTQYF.

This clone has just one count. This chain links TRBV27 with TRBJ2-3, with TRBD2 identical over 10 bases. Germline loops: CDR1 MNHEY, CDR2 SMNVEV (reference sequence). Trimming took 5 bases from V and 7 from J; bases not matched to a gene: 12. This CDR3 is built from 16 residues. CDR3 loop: CASSLSASGSGYTQYF. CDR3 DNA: TGTGCCAGCAGTCTTTCGGCTAGCGGGAGTGGGTATACGCAGTATTTT.

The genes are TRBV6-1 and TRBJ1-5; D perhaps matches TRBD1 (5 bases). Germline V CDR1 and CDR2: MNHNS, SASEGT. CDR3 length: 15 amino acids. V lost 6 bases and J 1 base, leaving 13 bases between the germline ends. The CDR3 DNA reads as TGTGCCAGCAGGGCGAGACAGCCGAGCAATCAGCCCCAGCATTTT. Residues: CASRARQPSNQPQHF.

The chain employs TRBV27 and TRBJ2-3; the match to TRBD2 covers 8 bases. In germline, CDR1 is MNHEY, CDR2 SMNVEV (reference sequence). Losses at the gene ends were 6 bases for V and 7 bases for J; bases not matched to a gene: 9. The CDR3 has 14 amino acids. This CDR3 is CASRLAAGVHTQYF. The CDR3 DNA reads TGTGCCAGCAGACTAGCGGCCGGGGTGCATACGCAGTATTTT.

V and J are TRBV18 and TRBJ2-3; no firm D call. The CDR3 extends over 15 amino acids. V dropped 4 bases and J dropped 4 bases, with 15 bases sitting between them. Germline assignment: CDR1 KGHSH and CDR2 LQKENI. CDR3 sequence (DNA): TGTGCCAGCTCACTCCGTGAAGGGATGGCAGATACGCAGTATTTT. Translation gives CASSLREGMADTQYF.

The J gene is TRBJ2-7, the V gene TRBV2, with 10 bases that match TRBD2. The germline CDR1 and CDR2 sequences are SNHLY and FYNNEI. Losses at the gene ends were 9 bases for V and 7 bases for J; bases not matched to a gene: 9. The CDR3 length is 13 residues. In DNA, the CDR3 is TGTGCCAGTCTTTTAGCGGGAGGTGGTGAGCAGTACTTC. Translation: CASLLAGGGEQYF.

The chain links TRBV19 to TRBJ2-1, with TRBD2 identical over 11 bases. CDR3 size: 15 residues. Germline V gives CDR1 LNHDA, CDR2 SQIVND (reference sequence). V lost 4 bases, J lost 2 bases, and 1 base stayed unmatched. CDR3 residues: CASSTLAGAYNEQFF. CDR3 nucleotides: TGTGCCAGTAGTACACTAGCGGGAGCCTACAATGAGCAGTTCTTC.

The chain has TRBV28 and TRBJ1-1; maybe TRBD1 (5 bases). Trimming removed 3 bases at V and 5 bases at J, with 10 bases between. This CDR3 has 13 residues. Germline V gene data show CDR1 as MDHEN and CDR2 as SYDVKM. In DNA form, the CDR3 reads TGTGCCAGCAGTTTGAGGGGCTGGACTGAAGCTTTCTTT. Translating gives CASSLRGWTEAFF.

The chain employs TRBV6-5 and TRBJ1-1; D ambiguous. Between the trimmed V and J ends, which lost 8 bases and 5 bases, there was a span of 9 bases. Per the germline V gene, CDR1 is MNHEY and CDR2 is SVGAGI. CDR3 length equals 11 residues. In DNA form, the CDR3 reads TGTGCCAGCGGTCTCAGAACTGAAGCTTTCTTT. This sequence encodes CASGLRTEAFF.

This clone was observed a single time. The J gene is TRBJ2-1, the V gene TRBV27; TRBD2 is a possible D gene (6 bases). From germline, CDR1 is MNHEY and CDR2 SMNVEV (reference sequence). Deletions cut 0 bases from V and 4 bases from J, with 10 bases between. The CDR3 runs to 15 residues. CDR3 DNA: TGTGCCAGCAGTTTATCGGGCGGGGCTTACAATGAGCAGTTCTTC. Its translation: CASSLSGGAYNEQFF.

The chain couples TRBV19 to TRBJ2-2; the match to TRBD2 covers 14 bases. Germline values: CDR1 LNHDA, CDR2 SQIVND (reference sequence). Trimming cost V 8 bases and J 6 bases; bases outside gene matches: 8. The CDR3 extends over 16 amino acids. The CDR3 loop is CASQATGLAGAGELFF. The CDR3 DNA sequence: TGTGCCAGTCAAGCTACGGGACTAGCGGGAGCCGGGGAGCTGTTTTTT.

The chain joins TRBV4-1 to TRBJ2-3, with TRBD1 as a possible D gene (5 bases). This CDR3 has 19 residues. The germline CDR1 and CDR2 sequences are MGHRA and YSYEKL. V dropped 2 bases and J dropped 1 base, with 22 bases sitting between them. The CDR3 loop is CASSQPPEIGAWRTDTQYF. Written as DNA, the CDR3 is TGCGCCAGCAGCCAACCCCCCGAAATAGGGGCTTGGCGCACAGATACGCAGTATTTT.

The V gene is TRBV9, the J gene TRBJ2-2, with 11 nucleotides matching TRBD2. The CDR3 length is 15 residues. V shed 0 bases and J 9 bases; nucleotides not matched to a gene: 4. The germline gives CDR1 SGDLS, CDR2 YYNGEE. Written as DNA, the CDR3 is TGTGCCAGCAGCGTAGATCTAGCGGGGGGTCGGGAGCTGTTTTTT. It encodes CASSVDLAGGRELFF.

The CDR3 loop reads CASSPTGTDTQYF. The CDR3 nucleotides read TGTGCCAGCAGCCCAACGGGGACAGATACGCAGTATTTT. The V gene is TRBV9, the J gene TRBJ2-3, with D possibly being TRBD2 (5 bases). The V end lost 4 bases, the J end lost 3 bases, and 9 bases lay between the germline ends. This CDR3 is built from 13 residues. Germline CDR1 SGDLS, CDR2 YYNGEE. The full variable domain, completed using reference TRBV9 and TRBJ2-3, is DSGVTQTPKHLITATGQRVTLRCSPRSGDLSVYWYQQSLDQGLQFLIQYYNGEERAKGNILERFSAQQFPDLHSELNLSSLELGDSALYFCASSPTGTDTQYFGPGTRLTVL.